Listed below are T cell receptor beta chains from one sample, sequenced in a study of shared clonotypes between healthy human individuals. Assay used: immunoSEQ multiplex PCR; TCRdb lists only in-frame clones, some missing. The repertoire has millions of clones, less than 95% of them found once; the top ten carry approximately 1.2%. Sequenced: naive CD8+ T cells sorted from blood. The origin of the receptors is a man younger than 35 in good health. Both conserved end residues are part of each CDR3. D genes are given only for firm matches. Some rows have no size entry. The others give once, few or many, or a class for an expanded clone.

cdr3_nt	cdr3_aa	clone_size	d_call	j_call	v_call
TGTGCCAGCAGCGTAGCTGGAGGGGCCAACGTCCTGACTTTC	CASSVAGGANVLTF	NA	NA	TRBJ2-6	TRBV9
TGCGCCAGCAGCCAAGGGTTACCTCTCTCCTACGAGCAGTACTTC	CASSQGLPLSYEQYF	NA	NA	TRBJ2-7	TRBV4-1
TGCAGCGTTACGGGACTAGCGGGAGCTTCTGACTTC	CSVTGLAGASDF	NA	TRBD2	TRBJ2-7	TRBV29-1
TGTGCCAGCAGTGTCGGGGCCATTTACGAGCAGTACTTC	CASSVGAIYEQYF	NA	NA	TRBJ2-7	TRBV27
TGTGCCAGCAGTTTTGGAGATACGCAGTATTTT	CASSFGDTQYF	NA	NA	TRBJ2-3	TRBV6-5
TGTGCCAGCAGCCCGGGAGCGGCCGGGGAGCTGTTTTTT	CASSPGAAGELFF	NA	NA	TRBJ2-2	TRBV6-5
TGTGCCAGCAGTGAACGACCCGGGGAGCTGTTTTTT	CASSERPGELFF	NA	NA	TRBJ2-2	TRBV6-1
TGCGCCAGCAGGCCAGATAGCGGAATCTACGAGCAGTACTTC	CASRPDSGIYEQYF	NA	NA	TRBJ2-7	TRBV4-1
TGCGCCAGCAGCCAAGTGGGACAGGGAACCTATGGCTACACCTTC	CASSQVGQGTYGYTF	NA	TRBD1	TRBJ1-2	TRBV4-1
TGTGCCAGCAGCTTATCGTGGGGGGAAGGGTCACCCCTCCACTTT	CASSLSWGEGSPLHF	NA	NA	TRBJ1-6	TRBV7-9
TGCGCCAGCAGCCTCCGGCCCACCACAGGGACAGCTAACTATGGCTACACCTTC	CASSLRPTTGTANYGYTF	NA	TRBD1	TRBJ1-2	TRBV4-1
TGCGCCAGCAGCCAAGGAGGACAGGGCTGGGAAAAACTGTTTTTT	CASSQGGQGWEKLFF	NA	TRBD1	TRBJ1-4	TRBV4-1
TGCGCCAGCAGCCAAGATTCGACGTACCAGTACTTC	CASSQDSTYQYF	NA	NA	TRBJ2-5	TRBV4-1
TGTGCCAGCGGAGGACAGACCGATTCTAACTATGGCTACACCTTC	CASGGQTDSNYGYTF	once	NA	TRBJ1-2	TRBV9
TGTGCCAGCAGCTTAGGGCTAGCGGGAGAATACGAGCAGTACTTC	CASSLGLAGEYEQYF	NA	TRBD2	TRBJ2-7	TRBV13